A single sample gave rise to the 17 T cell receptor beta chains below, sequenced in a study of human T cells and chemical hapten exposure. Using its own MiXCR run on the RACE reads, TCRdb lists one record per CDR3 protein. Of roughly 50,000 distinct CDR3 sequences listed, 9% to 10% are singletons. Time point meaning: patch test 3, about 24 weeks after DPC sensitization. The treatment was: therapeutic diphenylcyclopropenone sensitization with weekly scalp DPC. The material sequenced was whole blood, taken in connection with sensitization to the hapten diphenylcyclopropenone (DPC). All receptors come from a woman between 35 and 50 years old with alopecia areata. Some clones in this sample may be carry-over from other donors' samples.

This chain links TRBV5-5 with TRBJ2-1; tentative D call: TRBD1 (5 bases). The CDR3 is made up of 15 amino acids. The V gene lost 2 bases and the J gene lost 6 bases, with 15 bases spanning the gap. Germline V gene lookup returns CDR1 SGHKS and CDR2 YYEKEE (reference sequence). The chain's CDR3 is CASSLFQGSGNEQFF. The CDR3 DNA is TGTGCCAGCAGCTTATTTCAGGGATCGGGCAATGAGCAGTTCTTC.

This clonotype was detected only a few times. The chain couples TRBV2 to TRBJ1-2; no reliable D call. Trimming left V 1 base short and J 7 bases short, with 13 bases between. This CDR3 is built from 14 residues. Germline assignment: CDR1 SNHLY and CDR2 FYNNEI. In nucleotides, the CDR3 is TGTGCCAGCAGTGAAGACGACCTTGACGCTGGCTACACCTTC. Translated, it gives CASSEDDLDAGYTF.

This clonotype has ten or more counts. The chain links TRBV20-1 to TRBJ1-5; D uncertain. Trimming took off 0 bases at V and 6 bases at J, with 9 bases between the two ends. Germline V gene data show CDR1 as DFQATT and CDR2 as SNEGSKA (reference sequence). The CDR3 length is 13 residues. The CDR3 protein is CSAREGSSQPQHF. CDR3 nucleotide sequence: TGCAGTGCTAGAGAGGGGTCAAGTCAGCCCCAGCATTTT.

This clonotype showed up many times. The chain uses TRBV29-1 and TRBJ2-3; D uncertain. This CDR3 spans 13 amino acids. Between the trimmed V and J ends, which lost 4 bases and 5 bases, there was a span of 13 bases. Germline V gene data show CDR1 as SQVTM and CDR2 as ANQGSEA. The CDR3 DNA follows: TGCAGCGTTGCAGACTGGGTAATAGATACGCAGTATTTT. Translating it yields CSVADWVIDTQYF.

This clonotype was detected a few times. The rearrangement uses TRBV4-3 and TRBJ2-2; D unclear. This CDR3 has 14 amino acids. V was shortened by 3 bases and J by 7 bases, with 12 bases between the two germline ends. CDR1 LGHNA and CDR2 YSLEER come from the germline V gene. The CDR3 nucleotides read TGCGCCAGCAGCCAGGCAGCCCTTGTCGGGGAGCTGTTTTTT. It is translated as CASSQAALVGELFF.

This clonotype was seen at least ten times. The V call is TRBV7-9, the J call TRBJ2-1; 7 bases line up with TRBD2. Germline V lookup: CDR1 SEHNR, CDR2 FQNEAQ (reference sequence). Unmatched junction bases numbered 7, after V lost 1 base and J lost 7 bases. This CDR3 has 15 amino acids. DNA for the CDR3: TGTGCCAGCAGCTTAGGAGCGGGGTATTTTAATGAGCAGTTCTTC. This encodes CASSLGAGYFNEQFF.

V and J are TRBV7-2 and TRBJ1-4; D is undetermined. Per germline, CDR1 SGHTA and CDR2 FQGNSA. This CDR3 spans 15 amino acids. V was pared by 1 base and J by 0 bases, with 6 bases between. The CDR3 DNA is TGTGCCAGCAGCTTAGATCGCCCAACTAATGAAAAACTGTTTTTT. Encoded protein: CASSLDRPTNEKLFF.

The CDR3: CASSPAPQYEQYF. CDR3 DNA sequence: TGTGCCAGCAGCCCGGCCCCGCAGTACGAGCAGTACTTC. The V and J genes are TRBV9 and TRBJ2-7; D not resolved. V dropped 4 bases and J dropped 4 bases, with 12 bases sitting between them. CDR1 and CDR2 from the germline V gene are SGDLS and YYNGEE. This CDR3 has 13 amino acids.

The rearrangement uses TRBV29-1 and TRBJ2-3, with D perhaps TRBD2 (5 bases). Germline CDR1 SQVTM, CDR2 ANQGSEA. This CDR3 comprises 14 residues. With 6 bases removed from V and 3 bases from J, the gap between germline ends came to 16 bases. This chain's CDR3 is CSVFGVARTDTQYF. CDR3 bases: TGCAGCGTCTTCGGGGTGGCAAGGACAGATACGCAGTATTTT.

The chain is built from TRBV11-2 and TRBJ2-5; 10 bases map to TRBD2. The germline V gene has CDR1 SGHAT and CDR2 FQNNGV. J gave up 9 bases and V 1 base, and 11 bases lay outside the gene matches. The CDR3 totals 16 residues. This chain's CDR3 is CASSLGATSGREAQYF. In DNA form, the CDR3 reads TGTGCCAGCAGCTTAGGGGCGACTAGCGGGCGCGAGGCCCAGTACTTC.

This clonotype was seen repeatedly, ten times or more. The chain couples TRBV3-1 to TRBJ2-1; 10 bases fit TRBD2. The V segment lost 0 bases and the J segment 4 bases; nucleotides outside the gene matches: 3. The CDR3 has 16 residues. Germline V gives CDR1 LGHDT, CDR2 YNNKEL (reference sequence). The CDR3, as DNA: TGTGCCAGCAGCCAAGATCAGGGACTAGCGTACAATGAGCAGTTCTTC. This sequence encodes CASSQDQGLAYNEQFF.

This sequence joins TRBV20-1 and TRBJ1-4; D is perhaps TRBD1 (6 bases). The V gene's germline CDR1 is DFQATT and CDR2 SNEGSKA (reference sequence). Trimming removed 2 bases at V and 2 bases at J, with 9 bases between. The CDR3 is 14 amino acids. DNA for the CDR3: TGCAGTGCTAGACTTCAGGGGACTAATGAAAAACTGTTTTTT. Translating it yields CSARLQGTNEKLFF.

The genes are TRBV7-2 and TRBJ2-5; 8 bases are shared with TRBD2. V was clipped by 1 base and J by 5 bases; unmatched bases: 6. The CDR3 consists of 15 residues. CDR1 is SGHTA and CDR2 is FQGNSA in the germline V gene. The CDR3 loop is CASSLGAGAGETQYF. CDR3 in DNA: TGTGCCAGCAGCTTAGGAGCGGGGGCCGGCGAGACCCAGTACTTC.

In DNA form, the CDR3 reads TGTGCCAGCAGCCCCCTCCCCGGGACAGGGAGGTTCGGAAACATTCAGTACTTC. This sequence encodes CASSPLPGTGRFGNIQYF. The chain carries TRBV7-2 and TRBJ2-4; 9 bases align to TRBD1. Germline-derived CDR1 and CDR2 are SGHTA and FQGNSA. This CDR3 is 18 amino acids long. Losses at the gene ends were 5 bases for V and 6 bases for J; bases not matched to a gene: 17. The entire variable domain, with the rest obtained from reference TRBV7-2 and TRBJ2-4, is as follows: GAGVSQSPSNKVTEKGKDVELRCDPISGHTALYWYRQSLGQGLEFLIYFQGNSAPDKSGLPSDRFSAERTGGSVSTLTIQRTQQEDSAVYLCASSPLPGTGRFGNIQYFGAGTRLSVL.

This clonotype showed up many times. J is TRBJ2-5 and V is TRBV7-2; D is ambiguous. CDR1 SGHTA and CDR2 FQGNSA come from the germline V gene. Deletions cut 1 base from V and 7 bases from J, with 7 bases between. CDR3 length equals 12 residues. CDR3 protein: CASSLDWGTQYF. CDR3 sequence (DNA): TGTGCCAGCAGCTTAGATTGGGGGACCCAGTACTTC.

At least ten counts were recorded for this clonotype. The CDR3: CATSRAGTGRLNTEAFF. As DNA, the CDR3 is TGTGCCACCAGCAGGGCCGGGACAGGGCGGTTGAACACTGAAGCTTTCTTT. The chain combines TRBV15 with TRBJ1-1; 9 bases are a match to TRBD1. The germline CDR1 and CDR2 sequences are LNHNV and YYDKDF (reference sequence). CDR3 length: 17 amino acids. Trimming took 3 bases from V and 0 from J; bases not matched to a gene: 8.

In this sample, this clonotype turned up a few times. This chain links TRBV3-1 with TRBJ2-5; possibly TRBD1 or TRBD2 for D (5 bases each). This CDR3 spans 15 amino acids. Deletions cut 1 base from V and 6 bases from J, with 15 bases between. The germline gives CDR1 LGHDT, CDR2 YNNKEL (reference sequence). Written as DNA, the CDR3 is TGTGCCAGCAGCCAAGGGATTAGGGACGAGAAGACCCAGTACTTC. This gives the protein CASSQGIRDEKTQYF.